The present T cell receptor beta chain was sequenced within a study of CD8+ T cells in alopecia areata. Across the study: Patients received oral tofacitinib, 5 to 10 mg twice daily, for moderate-to-severe alopecia areata. Broader study findings: There were also resident alphabeta T cells of normal skin sequenced in scalp samples. Across lesional scalp, and particularly alopecia totalis/universalis, clonality surpassed that of normal scalp.

The V gene lost 4 bases and the J gene lost 3 bases, with 6 bases spanning the gap. Germline values: CDR1 SQVTM, CDR2 ANQGSEA. This CDR3 has 11 amino acids. Extracted from the samples, RNA was reverse transcribed into cDNA to serve as the sequencing template. Sequencing used immunoSEQ multiplex PCR; TCRdb keeps in-frame clones, though not all of them. The table shows 150,000 to 200,000 clones, with about 63% occurring only once. About this clone itself: Antigen: not known.

The source material was CD4+ T cells sorted from blood, sampled at week 0. The chain has TRBV29-1 and TRBJ1-2; D not certain. This TCR was sampled from a human donor with alopecia areata. CDR3 sequence reads: CSVAAYYGYTF. The CDR3 DNA sequence: TGCAGCGTTGCGGCCTACTATGGCTACACCTTC.